The 6 T cell receptor beta chains listed next were all sequenced from one sample in a study of cytomegalovirus exposure and HLA in healthy donors. Assay: immunoSEQ multiplex PCR; the TCRdb copy retains only in-frame clones and omits some. This sample has fewer than 350,000 clones, with roughly 88% found just once. The sequenced sample consisted of PBMCs. These receptors were collected from a young woman in good health and CMV-seronegative.

The rearrangement links TRBV28 to TRBJ2-6; D perhaps matches TRBD1 (6 bases). V gave up 6 bases and J gave up 2 bases, with 11 bases separating them. This CDR3 has 15 amino acids. Germline-derived CDR1 and CDR2 are MDHEN and SYDVKM. As DNA, the CDR3 is TGTGCCAGCAGGCCACAGGGAGCTGGGGCCAACGTCCTGACTTTC. It codes for CASRPQGAGANVLTF.

In this sample, this clone turned up once. The CDR3 reads CASPHDRDGYTF. CDR3 bases: TGTGCCAGCCCCCACGACAGGGATGGCTACACCTTC. V usage is TRBV25-1 and J usage is TRBJ1-2, with 7 bases fitting TRBD1. V lost 8 bases to trimming and J lost 6 bases; unmatched junction nucleotides: 6. The CDR3 totals 12 residues. Germline V gene lookup returns CDR1 MGHDK and CDR2 SYGVNS.

The chain joins TRBV6-5 to TRBJ1-6; no reliable D call. Trimming shortened V by 4 bases and J by 6 bases, and 7 bases separated the two germline ends. Germline V gene lookup returns CDR1 MNHEY and CDR2 SVGAGI. The CDR3 spans 13 residues. The CDR3 loop is CASSFPGNSPLHF. DNA for the CDR3: TGTGCCAGCAGTTTCCCGGGTAATTCACCCCTCCACTTT.

The V and J genes are TRBV7-2 and TRBJ2-7, with TRBD2 matching 7 bases. This CDR3 region has 16 residues. The junction had 12 bases not matched to a gene; V was cut back by 1 base and J by 6 bases. Germline values: CDR1 SGHTA, CDR2 FQGNSA. For the CDR3, the DNA is TGTGCCAGCAGCTTAGGGACTAGTTATCGTCGGGGCGAGCAGTACTTC. Translated: CASSLGTSYRRGEQYF.

This clone appeared once. The V call is TRBV27, the J call TRBJ2-1, with D unclear. The CDR3 consists of 15 residues. Germline V gene sequence: CDR1 MNHEY, CDR2 SMNVEV (reference sequence). V dropped 6 bases and J dropped 0 bases, with 12 bases sitting between them. The CDR3 bases are TGTGCCAGCAGGGTGGTCGCGTCCTCCTACAATGAGCAGTTCTTC. It specifies CASRVVASSYNEQFF.

The chain carries TRBV6-6 and TRBJ1-1, with a possible D match to TRBD1 (6 bases). Trimming left V 6 bases short and J 8 bases short, with 16 bases between. CDR1 MNHNY and CDR2 SVGAGI come from the germline V gene (reference sequence). The CDR3 has 13 residues. CDR3: CASRKLQGGEAFF. In DNA, the CDR3 is TGTGCCAGCAGAAAACTACAGGGAGGGGAAGCTTTCTTT.